This T cell receptor beta chain was observed in a study of T cells in Graves' hyperthyroidism and ophthalmopathy. Amplification of TCR beta CDR3 regions was performed using RNA transcripts as template. TCR CDR3 underwent first-round RT-PCR with the HTBI primer set. TCRdb passed the multiplex PCR reads through MiXCR, listing each CDR3 protein once. In the table there are fewer than 450,000 distinct CDR3 sequences, more than 12% of which are singletons. The CDR3 covers 14 residues. V was pared by 6 bases and J by 1 base, with 12 bases between. Germline CDR1 reads MNHEY; CDR2 reads SVGEGT. Patients affected by ophthalmopathy presented a Clinical Activity Score of at least 3, a NOSPECS grade of at least 4, and disease duration below 3 months.

The sample consisted of blood. This chain links TRBV6-2 or TRBV6-3 with TRBJ1-1, with D possibly being TRBD1 (6 bases). This sequence was found in a man aged 50-59 years with Graves' ophthalmopathy. This chain's CDR3 is CASRLGQRNTEAFF. DNA for the CDR3: TGTGCCAGCAGACTTGGACAGAGGAACACTGAAGCTTTCTTT.